This is a list of T cell receptor beta chains from one sample in a study of blood T cell repertoires in COVID-19. Only in-frame clones appear in the TCRdb table, and some are missing; sequencing was by immunoSEQ multiplex PCR. The table lists tens of thousands of clones, around 79% of them singletons. Sequenced material: peripheral blood. The receptors shown here come from a woman aged 70 to 79 with acute or convalescent COVID-19. CDR3s include the opening cysteine and the closing phenylalanine or tryptophan. The D gene is left open where the match is weak. Only some rows state a clone size, as once, few, many or a class for expanded clones.

size	J	D	V	DNA	CDR3
NA	TRBJ2-3	TRBD2	TRBV5-4	TGTGCCAGCAGATCTGACTTGGCTAGCGGGAGTAGAGATACGCAGTATTTT	CASRSDLASGSRDTQYF
NA	TRBJ2-1	TRBD1	TRBV27	TGTGCCAGCAGAACGACAGGGCCTGGCCCGCGCTCCAACAATGAGCAGTTCTTC	CASRTTGPGPRSNNEQFF
NA	TRBJ2-5	TRBD2	TRBV6-2/TRBV6-3	TGTGCCAGCAGTTCCGGACTAGGAGAGACCCAGTACTTC	CASSSGLGETQYF
NA	TRBJ2-1	TRBD2	TRBV4-3	TGCGCCAGCAGCCAAGGGTGGGGTAGCGGGAACAATGAGCAGTTCTTC	CASSQGWGSGNNEQFF
once	TRBJ2-4	TRBD1	TRBV7-2	TGTGCCAGCAGCTTTAGCTCGACAGGGGTTGGAAAAAACATTCAGTACTTC	CASSFSSTGVGKNIQYF
NA	TRBJ2-1	TRBD2	TRBV3-1/TRBV3-2	TGTGCCAGCAGCCCCCTAGGAGCGGGGGTTTACAATGAGCAGTTCTTC	CASSPLGAGVYNEQFF
NA	TRBJ1-1	TRBD1	TRBV5-1	TGCGCCAGCAGCTTGTTAGCACAGGGGGCTAGGGGCACTGAAGCTTTCTTT	CASSLLAQGARGTEAFF
NA	TRBJ1-2	TRBD1	TRBV19	TGTGCCAGTCGCGCCCGACAGGGCAACTATGGCTACACCTTC	CASRARQGNYGYTF
NA	TRBJ2-1	TRBD2	TRBV9	TGTGCCAGCAGCGTAGTGGAGCGGGGGGGCAGGAATGAGCAGTTCTTC	CASSVVERGGRNEQFF
NA	TRBJ1-2	TRBD1	TRBV19	TGTGCCAGTAGTACCCGACAGGGCCACTTC	CASSTRQGHF
NA	TRBJ2-2	TRBD2	TRBV3-1/TRBV3-2	TGTGCCAGCAGCCAATTTCCAAGCGGGAGCCCGAGGACCGGGGAGCTGTTTTTT	CASSQFPSGSPRTGELFF
NA	TRBJ1-5	TRBD1	TRBV28	TGTGCCAGCAGCCCGGGGACAGCTAGCAATCAGCCCCAGCATTTT	CASSPGTASNQPQHF
NA	TRBJ2-7	NA	TRBV9	TGTGCCAGCAGCCCCCATAACAGGGTTGGGGGTTACGAGCAGTACTTC	CASSPHNRVGGYEQYF
NA	TRBJ2-7	NA	TRBV30	TGTGCCTGGAGTGTCCGGCAGGGTGGCCACGAGCAGTACTTC	CAWSVRQGGHEQYF
NA	TRBJ1-3	NA	TRBV7-8	TGTGCCAGCAGCTTAGGGGCTCCCTCTGGAAACACCATATATTTT	CASSLGAPSGNTIYF
NA	TRBJ2-7	TRBD1	TRBV28	TGTGCCAGCACCCCCGGGACAGCAGCCTACGAGCAGTACTTC	CASTPGTAAYEQYF
NA	TRBJ1-2	TRBD1	TRBV10-3	TGTGCCATCAGTGAGTCTGACAGGGCCGGCTACACCTTC	CAISESDRAGYTF
NA	TRBJ2-1	NA	TRBV6-5	TGTGCCAGCAGCCGAGTGGGGGCATACAATGAGCAGTTCTTC	CASSRVGAYNEQFF
NA	TRBJ1-3	NA	TRBV2	TGTGCCAGCAGTGAGCATTCCGGCTCTGGAAACACCATATATTTT	CASSEHSGSGNTIYF
NA	TRBJ1-1	NA	TRBV28	TGTGCCAGCAGTTTAGTCTCTGAAGCTTTCTTT	CASSLVSEAFF
NA	TRBJ1-1	NA	TRBV6-1	TGTGCCAGCTCCCACAGGGAGAACACTGAAGCTTTCTTT	CASSHRENTEAFF
NA	TRBJ2-7	TRBD2	TRBV9	TGTGCCAGCAGCCCCAGGGTAGCGGGAGGGGCCTACGAGCAGTACTTC	CASSPRVAGGAYEQYF
few	TRBJ2-1	NA	TRBV6-1	TGTGCCAGCAGTGAAGCGCGAGGCCATGAGCAGTTCTTC	CASSEARGHEQFF
NA	TRBJ2-1	NA	TRBV19	TGTGCCAGCCAAGGGAGCAGGGGTCGCAATGAGCAGTTCTTC	CASQGSRGRNEQFF
NA	TRBJ2-7	NA	TRBV11-2	TGTGCCAGCAGCTATGGGACTCCTGGTACATCCTACGAGCAGTACTTC	CASSYGTPGTSYEQYF
NA	TRBJ1-4	NA	TRBV7-8	TGTGCCAGCAGCCCCTTCATTAGGCCGGGGGAAAAACTGTTTTTT	CASSPFIRPGEKLFF